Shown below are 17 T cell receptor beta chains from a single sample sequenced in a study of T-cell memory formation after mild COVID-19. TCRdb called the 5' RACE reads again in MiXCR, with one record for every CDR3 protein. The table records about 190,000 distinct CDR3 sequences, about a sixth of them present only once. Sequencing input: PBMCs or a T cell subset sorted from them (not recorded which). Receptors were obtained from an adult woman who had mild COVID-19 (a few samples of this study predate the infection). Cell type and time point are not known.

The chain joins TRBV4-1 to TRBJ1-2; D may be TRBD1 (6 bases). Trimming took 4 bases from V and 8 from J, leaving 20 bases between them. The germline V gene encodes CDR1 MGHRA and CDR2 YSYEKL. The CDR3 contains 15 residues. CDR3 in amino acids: CASSLSPDRRGGYTF. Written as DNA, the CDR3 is TGCGCCAGCAGCCTCTCCCCGGACAGAAGAGGAGGCTACACCTTC.

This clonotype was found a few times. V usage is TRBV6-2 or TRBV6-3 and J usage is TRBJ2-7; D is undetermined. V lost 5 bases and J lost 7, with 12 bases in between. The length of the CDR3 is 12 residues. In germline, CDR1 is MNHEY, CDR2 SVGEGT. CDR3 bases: TGTGCCAGCAGTAAAGCCGTGGGGGAGCAGTACTTC. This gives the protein CASSKAVGEQYF.

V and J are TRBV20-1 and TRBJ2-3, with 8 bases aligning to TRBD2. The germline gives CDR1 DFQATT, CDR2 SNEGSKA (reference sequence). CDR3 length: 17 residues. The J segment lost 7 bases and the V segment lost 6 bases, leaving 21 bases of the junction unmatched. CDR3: CSAPGGGKGAHTYTQYF. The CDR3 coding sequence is TGCAGTGCCCCAGGCGGGGGGAAAGGGGCTCACACCTATACGCAGTATTTT.

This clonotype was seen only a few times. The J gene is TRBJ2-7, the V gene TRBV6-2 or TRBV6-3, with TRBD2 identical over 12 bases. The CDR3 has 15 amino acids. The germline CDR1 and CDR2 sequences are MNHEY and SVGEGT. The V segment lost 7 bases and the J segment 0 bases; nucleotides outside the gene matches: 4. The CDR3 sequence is CASTRTSGVSYEQYF. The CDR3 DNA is TGTGCCAGCACCCGGACTAGCGGGGTCTCCTACGAGCAGTACTTC.

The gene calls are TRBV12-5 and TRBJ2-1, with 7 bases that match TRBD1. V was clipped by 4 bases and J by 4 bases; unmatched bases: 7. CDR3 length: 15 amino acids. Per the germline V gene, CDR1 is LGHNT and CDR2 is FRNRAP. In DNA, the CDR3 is TGTGCTAGTGGTTCCCACACCAGGGGGTACAATGAGCAGTTCTTC. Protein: CASGSHTRGYNEQFF.

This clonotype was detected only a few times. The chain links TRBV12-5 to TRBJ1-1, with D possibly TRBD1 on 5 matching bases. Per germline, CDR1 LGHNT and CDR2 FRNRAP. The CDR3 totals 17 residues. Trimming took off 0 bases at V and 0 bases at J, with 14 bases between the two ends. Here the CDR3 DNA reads TGTGCTAGTGGTTTGGTAATTGTAGGACACCTGAACACTGAAGCTTTCTTT. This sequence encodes CASGLVIVGHLNTEAFF.

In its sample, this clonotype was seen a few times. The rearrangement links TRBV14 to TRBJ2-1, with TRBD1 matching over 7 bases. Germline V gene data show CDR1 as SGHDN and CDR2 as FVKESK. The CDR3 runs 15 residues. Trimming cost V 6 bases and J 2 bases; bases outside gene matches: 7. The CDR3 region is CASSLRGFTYNEQFF. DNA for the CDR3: TGTGCCAGCAGTCTCAGGGGGTTCACCTACAATGAGCAGTTCTTC.

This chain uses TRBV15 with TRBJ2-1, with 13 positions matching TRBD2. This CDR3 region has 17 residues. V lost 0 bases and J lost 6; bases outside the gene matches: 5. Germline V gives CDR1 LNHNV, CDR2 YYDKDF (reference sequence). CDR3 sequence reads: CATSRELAGGPLNEQFF. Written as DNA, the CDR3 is TGTGCCACCAGCAGAGAACTAGCGGGAGGGCCTCTCAATGAGCAGTTCTTC.

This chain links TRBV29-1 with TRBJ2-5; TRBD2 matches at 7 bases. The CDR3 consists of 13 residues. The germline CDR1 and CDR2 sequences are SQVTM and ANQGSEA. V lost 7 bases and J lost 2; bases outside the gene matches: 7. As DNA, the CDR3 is TGCAGCGGGAGAGGAGCGGGACAAGAGACCCAGTACTTC. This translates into CSGRGAGQETQYF. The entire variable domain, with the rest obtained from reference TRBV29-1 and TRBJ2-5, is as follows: SAVISQKPSRDICQRGTSLTIQCQVDSQVTMMFWYRQQPGQSLTLIATANQGSEATYESGFVIDKFPISRPNLTFSTLTVSNMSPEDSSIYLCSGRGAGQETQYFGPGTRLLVL.

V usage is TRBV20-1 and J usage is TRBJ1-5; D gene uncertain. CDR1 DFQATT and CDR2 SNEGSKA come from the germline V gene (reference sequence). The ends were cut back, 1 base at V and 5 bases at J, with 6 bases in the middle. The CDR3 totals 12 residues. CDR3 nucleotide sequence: TGCAGTGCTAGAGGGGGTCATCAGCCCCAGCATTTT. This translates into CSARGGHQPQHF.

CDR3 nucleotide sequence: TGTGCCAGCAGGGAACACTCGAACACTGAAGCTTTCTTT. Protein: CASREHSNTEAFF. The chain uses TRBV11-2 and TRBJ1-1; D unresolved. Germline CDR1 reads SGHAT; CDR2 reads FQNNGV. CDR3 length: 13 residues. The V end was cut by 6 bases, the J end by 1 base, with 9 bases between.

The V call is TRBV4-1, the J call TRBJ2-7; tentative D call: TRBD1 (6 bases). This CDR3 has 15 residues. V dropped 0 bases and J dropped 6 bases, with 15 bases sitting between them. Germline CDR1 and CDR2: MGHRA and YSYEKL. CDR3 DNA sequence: TGCGCCAGCAGCCAAGAAGGGTCTGCCAGGGGCGAGCAGTACTTC. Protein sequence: CASSQEGSARGEQYF.

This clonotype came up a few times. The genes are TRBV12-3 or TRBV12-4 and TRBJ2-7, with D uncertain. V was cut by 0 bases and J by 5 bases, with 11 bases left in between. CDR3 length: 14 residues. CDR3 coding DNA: TGTGCCAGCAGTTTAGCGAGCAAGGGCGACGAGCAGTACTTC. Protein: CASSLASKGDEQYF.

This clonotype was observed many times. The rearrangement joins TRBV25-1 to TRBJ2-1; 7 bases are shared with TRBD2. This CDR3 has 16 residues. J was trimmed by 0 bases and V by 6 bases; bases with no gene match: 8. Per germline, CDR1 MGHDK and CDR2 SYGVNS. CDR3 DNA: TGTGCCAGCAGACCTGGGGGGGGGAGCTCCTACAATGAGCAGTTCTTC. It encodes CASRPGGGSSYNEQFF.

The CDR3 DNA sequence: TGTGCCAGCAGCCCCGACGGACTGAGGAACACTGAAGCTTTCTTT. Amino acid sequence: CASSPDGLRNTEAFF. The chain combines TRBV7-2 with TRBJ1-1; no clear D gene. Trimming shortened V by 5 bases and J by 1 base, and 14 bases separated the two germline ends. This CDR3 has 15 residues. CDR1 SGHTA and CDR2 FQGNSA come from the germline V gene.

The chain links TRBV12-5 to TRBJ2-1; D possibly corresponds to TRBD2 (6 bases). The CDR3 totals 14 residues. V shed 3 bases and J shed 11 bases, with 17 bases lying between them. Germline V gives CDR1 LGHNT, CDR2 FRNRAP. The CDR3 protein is CASGFFMRRGQQFF. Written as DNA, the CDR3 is TGTGCTAGTGGTTTCTTCATGCGGCGGGGACAGCAGTTCTTC.

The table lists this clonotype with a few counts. CDR3 in amino acids: CASSSDRERPQHF. CDR3 coding DNA: TGTGCCAGCAGCTCGGACAGGGAACGGCCCCAGCATTTT. The V and J genes are TRBV7-8 and TRBJ1-5, with TRBD1 identical over 8 bases. Losses at the gene ends were 4 bases for V and 9 bases for J; bases not matched to a gene: 5. The CDR3 length is 13 residues. Germline V gene sequence: CDR1 SGHVS, CDR2 FQNEAQ.